The entry below gives a single T cell receptor (beta chain) sequence along with its context. The sample comes from a study of CD8 T cells in Susac syndrome. This CDR3 region has 17 residues. The germline V and J ends were trimmed by 4 bases and 5 bases, with 21 bases remaining between them. After extraction with the RNeasy kit, 0.5 to 1 ug of the RNA was reverse transcribed using random hexamers. One entry per CDR3 protein results from TCRdb running MiXCR on the immunoSEQ multiplex PCR reads. The sample holds under 200,000 distinct CDR3 sequences, nearly 97% seen once. Material: CD4+ T cells from PBMCs. The rearrangement links TRBV23-1 to TRBJ2-1; perhaps TRBD2 as D (7 bases). TRBV23-1 carries the ORF label, with uncertain function. The receptor was derived from a human donor with Susac syndrome. CDR3 sequence reads: CASSLGGGVGMDNEQFF. Here the CDR3 DNA reads TGCGCCAGCAGTCTGGGAGGGGGGGTTGGAATGGACAATGAGCAGTTCTTC.